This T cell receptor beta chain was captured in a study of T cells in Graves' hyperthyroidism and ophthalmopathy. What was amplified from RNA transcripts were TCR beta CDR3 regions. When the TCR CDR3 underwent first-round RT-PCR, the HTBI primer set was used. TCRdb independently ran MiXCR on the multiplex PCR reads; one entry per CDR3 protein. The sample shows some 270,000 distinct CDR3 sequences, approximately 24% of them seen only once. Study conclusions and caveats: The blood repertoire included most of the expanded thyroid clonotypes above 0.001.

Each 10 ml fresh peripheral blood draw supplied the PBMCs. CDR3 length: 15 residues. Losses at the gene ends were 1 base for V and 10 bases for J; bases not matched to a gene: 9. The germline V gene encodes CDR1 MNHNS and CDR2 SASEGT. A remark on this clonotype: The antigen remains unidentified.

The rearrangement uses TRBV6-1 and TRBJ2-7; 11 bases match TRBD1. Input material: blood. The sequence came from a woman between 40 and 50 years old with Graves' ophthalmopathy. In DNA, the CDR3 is TGTGCCAGCAGTGAAGTAGGACAGGGGGCTCCGGGACAGTACTTC. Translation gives CASSEVGQGAPGQYF.